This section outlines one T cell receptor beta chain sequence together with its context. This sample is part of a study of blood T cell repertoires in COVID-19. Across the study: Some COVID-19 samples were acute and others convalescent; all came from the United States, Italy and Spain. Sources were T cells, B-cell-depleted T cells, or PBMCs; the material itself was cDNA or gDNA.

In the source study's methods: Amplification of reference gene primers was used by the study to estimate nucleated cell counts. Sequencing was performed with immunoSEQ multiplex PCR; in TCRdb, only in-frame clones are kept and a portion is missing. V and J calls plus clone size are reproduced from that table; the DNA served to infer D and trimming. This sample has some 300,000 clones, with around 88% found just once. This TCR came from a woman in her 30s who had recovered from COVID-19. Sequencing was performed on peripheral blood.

The CDR3: CASSPQAPAGAGGYTF. CDR3 DNA: TGCGCCAGCAGCCCCCAGGCCCCAGCGGGGGCGGGCGGCTACACCTTC. This chain connects TRBV4-3 to TRBJ1-2; possible D gene TRBD1, 6 bases. The CDR3 covers 16 residues. From germline, CDR1 is LGHNA and CDR2 YSLEER. V was trimmed by 4 bases and J by 8 bases, leaving 23 bases between them.